A selection of T cell receptor beta chains follows, all from one sample in a study of glioma-infiltrating T cells. TCRdb passed the multiplex PCR reads through MiXCR, listing each CDR3 protein once. Among more than 95,000 distinct CDR3 sequences listed, around 28% were seen once. Sequencing input: glioma tissue, nonneoplastic brain tissue, or PBMCs (not recorded which). The source of these receptors is a human donor with low-grade glioma or glioblastoma, undergoing nonglioma brain surgery, or in good health (not recorded which). CDR3s include the opening cysteine and the closing phenylalanine or tryptophan. Fields, in order: clone size, V gene, J gene, D gene, CDR3 DNA, CDR3 protein. D genes are given only for firm matches. Some rows have no size entry. The others give once, few or many, or a class for an expanded clone.

size: many
V: TRBV28
J: TRBJ1-1
D: TRBD1
DNA: TGTGCCAGCAGTCTAACGGGGGGGACAGGGAACACTGAAGCTTTCTTT
CDR3: CASSLTGGTGNTEAFF

size: -
V: TRBV28
J: TRBJ1-2
D: TRBD1
DNA: TGTGCCAGCAGTAGGGGGGGAGGGACAGGGAGCTCGCTGTATGGCTACACCTTC
CDR3: CASSRGGGTGSSLYGYTF

size: many
V: TRBV7-2
J: TRBJ2-7
D: -
DNA: TGTGCCAGCAGCTTAGGGGGGGCAGGGAAGGCCTACGAGCAGTACTTC
CDR3: CASSLGGAGKAYEQYF

size: -
V: TRBV3-1
J: TRBJ2-2
D: -
DNA: TGTGCCAGCAGCCAGGGAAGACGCACCGGGGAGCTGTTTTTT
CDR3: CASSQGRRTGELFF

size: few
V: TRBV12-3/TRBV12-4
J: TRBJ2-1
D: -
DNA: TGTGCCAGCAGACCCACCTACCCTGAGCAGTTCTTC
CDR3: CASRPTYPEQFF

size: many
V: TRBV27
J: TRBJ1-1
D: TRBD1
DNA: TGTGCCAGCAGTACAACCGGACAGGGGCTCACTGAAGCTTTCTTT
CDR3: CASSTTGQGLTEAFF

size: many
V: TRBV7-2
J: TRBJ1-1
D: TRBD1
DNA: TGTGCCAGCATCGAATACAGGGGCACTGAAGCTTTCTTT
CDR3: CASIEYRGTEAFF

size: few
V: TRBV10-3
J: TRBJ2-1
D: -
DNA: TGTGCCATCGGAGGGGGACGCCACAATGAGCAGTTCTTC
CDR3: CAIGGGRHNEQFF

size: many
V: TRBV27
J: TRBJ1-1
D: TRBD1
DNA: TGTGCCAGCCTTGAGACAGGGGGCCTGGCTAGGGCTTTCTTT
CDR3: CASLETGGLARAFF

size: -
V: TRBV10-3
J: TRBJ1-2
D: -
DNA: TGTGCCATCAGTGAGGAGGACGTTAACTATGGCTACACCTTC
CDR3: CAISEEDVNYGYTF

size: -
V: TRBV2
J: TRBJ1-5
D: -
DNA: TGTGCCAGCAGGGGCCCGGACCTATCTCAGCCCCAGCATTTT
CDR3: CASRGPDLSQPQHF

size: -
V: TRBV28
J: TRBJ1-5
D: -
DNA: TGTGCCAGCAGTTTACCTCGCCGGGGAAATCGGCCCCAGCATTTT
CDR3: CASSLPRRGNRPQHF

size: -
V: TRBV6-4
J: TRBJ1-1
D: -
DNA: TGTGCCAGCAGGGACAGCGATAAGGGGACTGAAGCTTTCTTT
CDR3: CASRDSDKGTEAFF

size: few
V: TRBV29-1
J: TRBJ1-2
D: -
DNA: TGCAGCGCCCGGGGGGCAGGGGACTATGGCTACACCTTC
CDR3: CSARGAGDYGYTF

size: -
V: TRBV28
J: TRBJ2-5
D: -
DNA: TGTGCCAGCGCAAACCCCCGGGGGCCCCAGTACTTC
CDR3: CASANPRGPQYF

size: -
V: TRBV6-1
J: TRBJ2-7
D: -
DNA: TGTGCCAGCAGTGACGGCCTAAAAACTACCTCCGGTGCGTACTTC
CDR3: CASSDGLKTTSGAYF

size: -
V: TRBV19
J: TRBJ1-5
D: -
DNA: TGTGCCCGTAGTGTCCAATGGGGAAGCAATCAGCCCCAGCATTTT
CDR3: CARSVQWGSNQPQHF

size: many
V: TRBV20-1
J: TRBJ2-7
D: TRBD1
DNA: TGCAGTGCCTCGGGACAGTTCTCCTACGAGCAGTACTTC
CDR3: CSASGQFSYEQYF

size: -
V: TRBV6-7
J: TRBJ1-3
D: -
DNA: TGTGCCAGCAGTTCACCGGCGATTCGGTACACATCTGGAAACACCATATATTTT
CDR3: CASSSPAIRYTSGNTIYF

size: many
V: TRBV27
J: TRBJ1-1
D: -
DNA: TGTGCCAGCAGTTTACGGGACGACTTGAACACTGAAGCTTTCTTT
CDR3: CASSLRDDLNTEAFF

size: -
V: TRBV4-3
J: TRBJ1-5
D: -
DNA: TGCGCCGGCAAACTAAGGACGAATAGCAATCAGCCCCAGCATTTT
CDR3: CAGKLRTNSNQPQHF

size: many
V: TRBV28
J: TRBJ2-3
D: TRBD1
DNA: TGTGCCAGCAGTGAAACAGGGGGCTCAGATACGCAGTATTTT
CDR3: CASSETGGSDTQYF

size: many
V: TRBV11-3
J: TRBJ2-7
D: -
DNA: TGTGCCAGCAGCGAAAATGACTACGAGCAGTACTTC
CDR3: CASSENDYEQYF

size: many
V: TRBV7-2
J: TRBJ2-1
D: -
DNA: TGTGCCAGCAGCCCGGGGCGCTCCTACAATGAGCAGTTCTTC
CDR3: CASSPGRSYNEQFF

size: many
V: TRBV5-1
J: TRBJ2-3
D: TRBD1
DNA: TGCGCCAGCTCGGCACAGGGGACAGATACGCAGTATTTT
CDR3: CASSAQGTDTQYF

size: many
V: TRBV5-1
J: TRBJ2-1
D: TRBD2
DNA: TGCGCCAGCAGCTTACTAGCGAATGAGCAGTTCTTC
CDR3: CASSLLANEQFF

size: many
V: TRBV6-1
J: TRBJ1-5
D: -
DNA: TGTGCCAGCAGCGTCAGGGCGGGTCAGCCCCAGCATTTT
CDR3: CASSVRAGQPQHF

size: many
V: TRBV20-1
J: TRBJ1-6
D: -
DNA: TGCAGTGCTCCCAGAGGAAATAATTCACCCCTCCACTTT
CDR3: CSAPRGNNSPLHF

size: many
V: TRBV29-1
J: TRBJ1-1
D: TRBD1
DNA: TGCAGCACTTGGACAGGAGTCATGAACACTGAAGCTTTCTTT
CDR3: CSTWTGVMNTEAFF

size: few
V: TRBV9
J: TRBJ2-1
D: TRBD2
DNA: TGTGCCAGCAGCGTAGATGGAGCGGGGACCTACAATGAGCAGTTCTTC
CDR3: CASSVDGAGTYNEQFF

size: few
V: TRBV7-9
J: TRBJ2-5
D: -
DNA: TGTGCCAGCAGCCTCGGACATCAGTCGCAGACCCAGTACTTC
CDR3: CASSLGHQSQTQYF

size: many
V: TRBV27
J: TRBJ2-7
D: -
DNA: TGTGCCAGCAGTTTTACTAGCCAATACGAGCAGTACTTC
CDR3: CASSFTSQYEQYF

size: few
V: TRBV7-8
J: TRBJ1-1
D: -
DNA: TGTGCCAGCAGCTTAGGATCGGAAGCTTTCTTT
CDR3: CASSLGSEAFF

size: many
V: TRBV20-1
J: TRBJ2-1
D: -
DNA: TGCAGTGCCGTGGGGAATGAGCAGTTCTTC
CDR3: CSAVGNEQFF

size: few
V: TRBV5-8
J: TRBJ2-1
D: -
DNA: TGTGCCAGCAGCTTGAGAAGGGTAAATGAGCAGTTCTTC
CDR3: CASSLRRVNEQFF

size: many
V: TRBV28
J: TRBJ2-7
D: -
DNA: TGTGCCAGCAGTTTGGAGAACCCCCCATCCGAGCAGTACTTC
CDR3: CASSLENPPSEQYF

size: many
V: TRBV7-8
J: TRBJ2-3
D: TRBD2
DNA: TGTGCCAGCAGCTTGGGACTAGCGAGTACAGATACGCAGTATTTT
CDR3: CASSLGLASTDTQYF

size: -
V: TRBV7-3
J: TRBJ2-1
D: TRBD2
DNA: TGTGCCAGCAGCACCGTCGGGACTAGGGCTCACAATGAGCAGTTCTTC
CDR3: CASSTVGTRAHNEQFF

size: -
V: TRBV2
J: TRBJ1-6
D: TRBD1
DNA: TGTGCCAGCGCGGGACAGGGGAATTCACCCCTCCACTTT
CDR3: CASAGQGNSPLHF

size: many
V: TRBV2
J: TRBJ2-5
D: -
DNA: TGTGCCAGCAGATTCGAGGGGCGGCTGTACTTC
CDR3: CASRFEGRLYF

size: few
V: TRBV12-3/TRBV12-4
J: TRBJ1-1
D: -
DNA: TGTGCCAGCAGTTTCGGGCACACGAACACTGAAGCTTTCTTT
CDR3: CASSFGHTNTEAFF

size: many
V: TRBV20-1
J: TRBJ2-5
D: TRBD2
DNA: TGCAGTGCTAGGAGACTAGCGGGGGGCCACCAAGAGACCCAGTACTTC
CDR3: CSARRLAGGHQETQYF

size: many
V: TRBV27
J: TRBJ1-1
D: -
DNA: TGTGTCTGGGGCTTGAAGACTGAAGCTTTCTTT
CDR3: CVWGLKTEAFF

size: many
V: TRBV7-6
J: TRBJ2-5
D: -
DNA: TGTGCCGTAGGGGGAGTTGGTGAGACCCAGTACTTC
CDR3: CAVGGVGETQYF

size: -
V: TRBV12-3/TRBV12-4
J: TRBJ2-7
D: TRBD2
DNA: TGTGCCAGCAGTTTAGGGGGTAGCGGGGGACCCTATTACGAGCAGTACTTC
CDR3: CASSLGGSGGPYYEQYF

size: many
V: TRBV6-5
J: TRBJ1-3
D: -
DNA: TGTGCCAGCAGTTACTCGACCGGGGGCGGGTCTGGAAACACCATATATTTT
CDR3: CASSYSTGGGSGNTIYF

size: few
V: TRBV18
J: TRBJ2-2
D: -
DNA: TGTGCCAGCTCACCAACGACGGACGCCACCGGGGAGCTGTTTTTT
CDR3: CASSPTTDATGELFF

size: many
V: TRBV11-3
J: TRBJ2-7
D: TRBD1
DNA: TGTGCCAGCAGCCCAGACAGGGCTGAAGAGCAGTACTTC
CDR3: CASSPDRAEEQYF

size: -
V: TRBV2
J: TRBJ1-4
D: -
DNA: TGTGCCAGCAGCCTCAGGCCAACAACTAATGAAAAACTGTTTTTT
CDR3: CASSLRPTTNEKLFF

size: few
V: TRBV29-1
J: TRBJ2-7
D: -
DNA: TGCAGCGTACCCACGGCAGATAGGGACGAGCAGTACTTC
CDR3: CSVPTADRDEQYF